This paragraph covers one T cell receptor beta chain sequence. This CDR3 has 15 residues. V lost 3 bases and J lost 7, with 16 bases in between. Per germline, CDR1 MGHRA and CDR2 YSYEKL. These data belong to a study of neoadjuvant anti-PD-1 for oral cavity cancer. TCRdb's copy holds only in-frame clones and misses some; the assay was immunoSEQ multiplex PCR. The sample holds 75,000 to 100,000 clones, 84% seen once. This receptor was obtained from a person aged 40 to 85 with oral cavity squamous cell carcinoma. V usage is TRBV4-1 and J usage is TRBJ2-1; TRBD1 might be the D (6 bases). This specimen consisted of PBMCs, obtained before nivolumab (anti-PD-1) treatment. The CDR3 coding sequence is TGCGCCAGCAGCCAGGTCGGACAGATGCATAATGAGCAGTTCTTC. This translates into CASSQVGQMHNEQFF.